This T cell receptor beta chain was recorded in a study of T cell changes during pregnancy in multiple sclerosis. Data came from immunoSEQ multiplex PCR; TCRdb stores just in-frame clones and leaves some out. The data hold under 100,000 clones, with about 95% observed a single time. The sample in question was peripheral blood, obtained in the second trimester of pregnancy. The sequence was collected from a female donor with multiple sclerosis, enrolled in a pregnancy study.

The CDR3 loop is CASSLGGAPGNTIYF. For the CDR3, the DNA is TGTGCCAGCAGTTTAGGGGGGGCGCCTGGAAACACCATATATTTT. The chain links TRBV27 to TRBJ1-3; possibly TRBD1 for D (6 bases). The ends were cut back, 2 bases at V and 2 bases at J, with 10 bases in the middle. In germline, CDR1 is MNHEY, CDR2 SMNVEV (reference sequence). This CDR3 is 15 amino acids long.